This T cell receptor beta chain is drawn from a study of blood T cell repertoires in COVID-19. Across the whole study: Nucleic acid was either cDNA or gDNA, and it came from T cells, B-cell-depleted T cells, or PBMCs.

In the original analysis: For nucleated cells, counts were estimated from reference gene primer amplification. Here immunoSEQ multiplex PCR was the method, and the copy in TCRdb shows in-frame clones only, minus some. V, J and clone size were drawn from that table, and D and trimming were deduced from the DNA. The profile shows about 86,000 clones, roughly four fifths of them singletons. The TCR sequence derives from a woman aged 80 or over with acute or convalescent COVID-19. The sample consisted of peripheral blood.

CDR3 in amino acids: CASSMTAVTEAFF. For the CDR3, the DNA is TGTGCCAGTAGTATGACAGCCGTCACTGAAGCTTTCTTT. The chain is built from TRBV19 and TRBJ1-1; D may be TRBD1 (5 bases). Germline values: CDR1 LNHDA, CDR2 SQIVND (reference sequence). The V end lost 3 bases, the J end lost 4 bases, and 9 bases lay between the germline ends. The CDR3 sequence is 13 residues long. The whole variable domain, filled in from reference TRBV19 and TRBJ1-1, reads DGGITQSPKYLFRKEGQNVTLSCEQNLNHDAMYWYRQDPGQGLRLIYYSQIVNDFQKGDIAEGYSVSREKKESFPLTVTSAQKNPTAFYLCASSMTAVTEAFFGQGTRLTVV.